The 16 T cell receptor beta chains below were found in one sample sequenced in a study of liver allograft versus peripheral blood T cells. For the study at large: Transplanted livers and recipients' peripheral blood had their T cell receptor repertoires compared.

Using its own MiXCR run on the reads, TCRdb lists one record per CDR3 protein. The table records about 9,200 distinct CDR3 sequences, 26% of them present only once. These receptors all come from a human patient who had a liver transplant. Part of the T cell pool may stem from the graft donor.

This clonotype was found a few times. V usage is TRBV10-3 and J usage is TRBJ1-1; unclear D gene. The germline V gene encodes CDR1 ENHRY and CDR2 SYGVKD. Trimming left V 0 bases short and J 3 bases short, with 11 bases between. This CDR3 spans 15 amino acids. The CDR3, as DNA: TGTGCCATCAGTGAGTCGGACGGTAGGGACACTGAAGCTTTCTTT. This sequence encodes CAISESDGRDTEAFF.

This clonotype has more than one count but fewer than ten. The chain employs TRBV19 and TRBJ1-1, with no clear D. Germline V gene lookup returns CDR1 LNHDA and CDR2 SQIVND (reference sequence). Trimming shortened V by 1 base and J by 1 base, and 7 bases separated the two germline ends. The CDR3 sequence is 14 residues long. The CDR3 protein is CASSIAGSNTEAFF. The DNA of the CDR3 is TGTGCCAGTAGTATAGCAGGCTCGAACACTGAAGCTTTCTTT.

The gene calls are TRBV2 and TRBJ2-1, with D perhaps TRBD1 or TRBD2 (6 bases each). V was shortened by 4 bases and J by 14 bases, with 12 bases between the two germline ends. Germline CDR1 reads SNHLY; CDR2 reads FYNNEI. This CDR3 is 11 amino acids long. The CDR3: CASSVGGREFF. CDR3 nucleotide sequence: TGTGCCAGCAGTGTTGGGGGGCGGGAGTTCTTC.

The rearrangement links TRBV11-2 to TRBJ2-1, with 7 bases that match TRBD2. Trimming cost V 3 bases and J 5 bases; bases outside gene matches: 10. CDR1 SGHAT and CDR2 FQNNGV come from the germline V gene. This CDR3 has 16 amino acids. In DNA, the CDR3 is TGTGCCAGCAGCTTGGCGGAAGGGGCGGGGGACAATGAGCAGTTCTTC. The encoded protein is CASSLAEGAGDNEQFF.

This clonotype was detected many times. The chain carries TRBV12-3 or TRBV12-4 and TRBJ2-7; no firm D call. The CDR3 contains 12 residues. Trimming pared 0 bases from V and 5 bases from J, leaving 5 bases between. CDR3 protein: CASSLASHEQYF. The CDR3 DNA sequence: TGTGCCAGCAGTTTAGCCAGTCACGAGCAGTACTTC.

By sample share, this clonotype is medium-sized. J is TRBJ2-7 and V is TRBV28; D gene uncertain. Trimming stripped 3 bases from V and 4 bases from J, with 4 bases between. This CDR3 region has 11 residues. Germline lookup yields CDR1 MDHEN and CDR2 SYDVKM. CDR3 coding DNA: TGTGCCAGCAGTTTGAGGTACGAGCAGTACTTC. Protein: CASSLRYEQYF.

This clonotype has only a few counts. CDR3 in DNA: TGCAGTGCTCCCGACCCGGACAGGAGCACCTACGAGCAGTACTTC. Translated: CSAPDPDRSTYEQYF. The chain carries TRBV20-1 and TRBJ2-7, with TRBD1 matching 7 bases. Losses at the gene ends were 5 bases for V and 2 bases for J; bases not matched to a gene: 12. In germline, CDR1 is DFQATT, CDR2 SNEGSKA (reference sequence). The CDR3 consists of 15 residues.

With regard to this clonotype: A much bigger clone sits one base away, suggesting this may be a read error. V gene TRBV6-2 or TRBV6-3 combines with J gene TRBJ2-2; unclear D gene. Per the germline V gene, CDR1 is MNHEY and CDR2 is SVGEGT. The V gene lost 6 bases and the J gene lost 6 bases, with 5 bases spanning the gap. The CDR3 covers 11 residues. The CDR3 nucleotides are TGTGCCAGCAGCCGCCCCGGGGAGCTGTTTTTT. This gives the protein CASSRPGELFF.

The V gene is TRBV7-9, the J gene TRBJ1-2; 9 bases map to TRBD1. This CDR3 spans 13 amino acids. V gave up 7 bases and J gave up 7 bases; unmatched junction bases: 7. The V gene's germline CDR1 is SEHNR and CDR2 FQNEAQ (reference sequence). The chain's CDR3 is CASTRTGDGGYTF. The CDR3 region has the DNA TGTGCCAGCACCAGGACAGGGGACGGTGGCTACACCTTC.

By sample fraction, this clonotype is medium-sized. The chain is built from TRBV6-5 and TRBJ2-1, with 13 bases fitting TRBD2. Germline V lookup: CDR1 MNHEY, CDR2 SVGAGI. V lost 5 bases to trimming and J lost 7 bases; unmatched junction nucleotides: 11. The CDR3 is 17 residues long. This CDR3 is CASSKLAGGQRGNEQFF. In DNA, the CDR3 is TGTGCCAGCAGTAAACTAGCGGGGGGGCAAAGAGGAAATGAGCAGTTCTTC.

This clonotype is medium-sized within its sample. The rearrangement links TRBV19 to TRBJ1-2; TRBD1 matches 8 bases. V gave up 4 bases and J gave up 6 bases; unmatched junction bases: 7. CDR1 is LNHDA, CDR2 SQIVND, per germline (reference sequence). The CDR3 has 14 amino acids. CDR3 loop: CASSTIQGANGYTF. CDR3 bases: TGTGCCAGTAGTACCATCCAGGGGGCAAATGGCTACACCTTC.

The chain is built from TRBV6-6 and TRBJ2-4; the match to TRBD1 covers 7 bases. The germline V gene has CDR1 MNHNY and CDR2 SVGAGI (reference sequence). V was clipped by 2 bases and J by 3 bases; unmatched bases: 4. This CDR3 has 15 amino acids. CDR3 sequence: CASSYGGQYKNIQYF. The CDR3 DNA follows: TGTGCCAGCAGTTACGGGGGACAGTACAAAAACATTCAGTACTTC.

V and J are TRBV6-5 and TRBJ2-2; D not resolved. There are 12 residues in the CDR3. Germline loops: CDR1 MNHEY, CDR2 SVGAGI. Between the trimmed V and J ends, which lost 0 bases and 6 bases, there was a span of 2 bases. The CDR3 bases are TGTGCCAGCAGTTACTCTGCCGGGGAGCTGTTTTTT. This sequence encodes CASSYSAGELFF.

The table lists this clonotype with many counts. The chain is built from TRBV19 and TRBJ1-1, with 10 bases that match TRBD1. Germline lookup yields CDR1 LNHDA and CDR2 SQIVND (reference sequence). The CDR3 is 13 residues long. V lost 6 bases, J lost 8 bases, and 6 bases stayed unmatched. CDR3 in amino acids: CASRWDRGKEAFF. The CDR3 nucleotides read TGTGCCAGTAGGTGGGACAGGGGAAAGGAAGCTTTCTTT.

With regard to this clonotype: This may be a read error: a much more frequent sequence differs by one nucleotide. The V gene is TRBV6-5, the J gene TRBJ2-1; TRBD2 agrees at 13 bases. Trimming cost V 4 bases and J 7 bases; bases outside gene matches: 7. Germline-derived CDR1 and CDR2 are MNHEY and SVGAGI. CDR3 length equals 16 residues. The CDR3 nucleotides are TGTGCCAGCAGTTTCCGACTAGCGGGAGGAGAAAATGAGCAGTTCTTC. Translating gives CASSFRLAGGENEQFF.

On this clonotype: This may arise from a read error, as a much more abundant clone is one base away. The chain recombines TRBV5-6 with TRBJ1-6; tentative D call: TRBD1 (5 bases). The germline CDR1 and CDR2 sequences are SGHDT and YYEEEE. This CDR3 region has 16 residues. CDR3 sequence reads: CASSLDPDSRNSPHHF. CDR3 DNA: TGTGCCAGCAGCTTGGACCCCGACAGCCGTAATTCACCCCACCACTTT.